The 13 T cell receptor beta chains given below trace back to one sample, sequenced in a study of OX40 agonist ivuxolimab in advanced cancers. The library was prepared using the immunoSEQ multiplex PCR assay. In its TCRdb copy, this immuneACCESS table keeps in-frame sequences only and misses some clones. Where compared with another copy, unresolved V genes explain less than half of these, and the others have no known cause. The sample data list 55,000 to 75,000 clones, and 65% to 85% of these were observed just once. The leading ten clones occupy about a tenth of the sample. This sample comprised CD4+ or CD8+ T cells sorted from blood, obtained in a trial of the OX40 agonist ivuxolimab. The receptors originated from an adult with an advanced solid tumor such as melanoma, head and neck, liver or kidney cancer.

V and J are TRBV15 and TRBJ2-2, with 10 nucleotides matching TRBD2. V lost 5 bases to trimming and J lost 6 bases; unmatched junction nucleotides: 6. CDR1 is LNHNV and CDR2 is YYDKDF in the germline V gene (reference sequence). This CDR3 spans 15 amino acids. The CDR3 sequence is CATSPPSGSAGELFF. The CDR3 nucleotides read TGTGCCACCAGCCCCCCTAGCGGGAGCGCCGGGGAGCTGTTTTTT.

J is TRBJ2-5 and V is TRBV7-9; D is possibly TRBD2 (5 bases). With 5 bases removed from V and 5 bases from J, the gap between germline ends came to 12 bases. The CDR3 sequence is 13 residues long. Germline V gene sequence: CDR1 SEHNR, CDR2 FQNEAQ (reference sequence). In DNA form, the CDR3 reads TGTGCCAGCAGCCGGCCGGGCGGGGAGACCCAGTACTTC. This encodes CASSRPGGETQYF.

The chain is built from TRBV7-8 and TRBJ2-1; 9 positions match TRBD1. The V segment lost 1 base and the J segment 3 bases; nucleotides outside the gene matches: 1. The CDR3 is 15 residues long. Germline CDR1 is SGHVS and CDR2 is FQNEAQ. CDR3 in amino acids: CASSLGDRVYNEQFF. CDR3 coding DNA: TGTGCCAGCAGCTTAGGGGACAGGGTCTACAATGAGCAGTTCTTC. Using reference TRBV7-8 and TRBJ2-1 for the parts outside the CDR3, the full variable domain is GAGVSQSPRYKVAKRGQDVALRCDPISGHVSLFWYQQALGQGPEFLTYFQNEAQLDKSGLPSDRFFAERPEGSVSTLKIQRTQQEDSAVYLCASSLGDRVYNEQFFGPGTRLTVL.

The chain carries TRBV19 and TRBJ2-1; D may be TRBD1 or TRBD2 (5 bases each). Deletions cut 4 bases from V and 6 bases from J, with 22 bases between. The CDR3 contains 17 residues. Germline V gene lookup returns CDR1 LNHDA and CDR2 SQIVND (reference sequence). CDR3 amino acids: CASSRGRWDGPGNEQFF. As DNA, the CDR3 is TGTGCCAGTAGTAGGGGTCGGTGGGACGGGCCGGGCAATGAGCAGTTCTTC.

The V and J genes are TRBV9 and TRBJ2-3, with D perhaps matching TRBD1 (6 bases). Germline V gene sequence: CDR1 SGDLS, CDR2 YYNGEE. The CDR3 is 16 residues long. The V end lost 4 bases, the J end lost 2 bases, and 17 bases lay between the germline ends. The CDR3: CASSSPLTGITDTQYF. CDR3 bases: TGTGCCAGCAGCTCCCCTTTAACAGGGATCACAGATACGCAGTATTTT. The full variable domain, completed using reference TRBV9 and TRBJ2-3, is DSGVTQTPKHLITATGQRVTLRCSPRSGDLSVYWYQQSLDQGLQFLIQYYNGEERAKGNILERFSAQQFPDLHSELNLSSLELGDSALYFCASSSPLTGITDTQYFGPGTRLTVL.

The V call is TRBV5-1, the J call TRBJ1-6, with D hard to call. This CDR3 comprises 15 residues. From germline, CDR1 is SGHRS and CDR2 YFSETQ. Trimming shortened V by 5 bases and J by 7 bases, and 16 bases separated the two germline ends. The DNA of the CDR3 is TGCGCCAGCAGGGCCGAAACAAGCCTAAATTCACCCCTCCACTTT. This sequence encodes CASRAETSLNSPLHF.

The chain couples TRBV30 to TRBJ2-5; D unclear. The germline V gene encodes CDR1 GTSNPN and CDR2 SVGIG (reference sequence). The CDR3 sequence is 12 residues long. Trimming left V 0 bases short and J 4 bases short, with 6 bases between. The CDR3 DNA reads TGTGCCTGGAGTGTACGCAGAGAGACCCAGTACTTC. Translation: CAWSVRRETQYF.

The chain combines TRBV2 with TRBJ2-3; tentatively, D is TRBD1 (5 bases). In germline, CDR1 is SNHLY, CDR2 FYNNEI. Trimming took 4 bases from V and 2 from J, leaving 13 bases between them. The CDR3 is made up of 15 amino acids. The DNA of the CDR3 is TGTGCCAGCAGTGTCCAGGGTAGTTTCACAGATACGCAGTATTTT. This gives the protein CASSVQGSFTDTQYF.

The rearrangement links TRBV7-9 to TRBJ1-1; D might be TRBD1 (5 bases). The CDR3 has 14 amino acids. V was trimmed by 1 base and J by 4 bases, leaving 10 bases between them. CDR1 and CDR2 (germline): SEHNR, FQNEAQ (reference sequence). For the CDR3, the DNA is TGTGCCAGCAGCTTAGTTGGGGGACCCACTGAAGCTTTCTTT. This sequence encodes CASSLVGGPTEAFF.

This clone has only a few counts. The genes are TRBV6-5 and TRBJ2-7; 12 nucleotides align to TRBD2. CDR1 and CDR2 (germline): MNHEY, SVGAGI. V lost 8 bases, J lost 5 bases, and 7 bases stayed unmatched. CDR3 size: 14 residues. CDR3 in DNA: TGTGCCAGCTCCGCTAGCGGGAGGGACCACGAGCAGTACTTC. This gives the protein CASSASGRDHEQYF.

The V gene is TRBV6-1, the J gene TRBJ1-2; D unresolved. CDR1 is MNHNS, CDR2 SASEGT, per germline. V dropped 3 bases and J dropped 8 bases, with 13 bases sitting between them. The CDR3 runs 13 residues. Here the CDR3 reads CASSELEGYGYTF. The CDR3 DNA reads TGTGCCAGCAGTGAGTTGGAGGGTTACGGCTACACCTTC.

The CDR3 protein is CASTGGGGYTF. In DNA, the CDR3 is TGTGCCAGTACCGGGGGGGGTGGCTACACCTTC. The chain combines TRBV19 with TRBJ1-2; a possible D gene is TRBD1 (5 bases). Per germline, CDR1 LNHDA and CDR2 SQIVND (reference sequence). The CDR3 consists of 11 residues. The V end was cut by 7 bases, the J end by 7 bases, with 10 bases between. Combining the CDR3 with reference TRBV19 and TRBJ1-2 gives the whole variable domain DGGITQSPKYLFRKEGQNVTLSCEQNLNHDAMYWYRQDPGQGLRLIYYSQIVNDFQKGDIAEGYSVSREKKESFPLTVTSAQKNPTAFYLCASTGGGGYTFGSGTRLTVV.

CDR3 DNA: TGTGCCAGCAGCGACAGGGTACAGACCCAGTACTTC. The encoded protein is CASSDRVQTQYF. This chain uses TRBV6-6 with TRBJ2-5; the match to TRBD1 covers 7 bases. The CDR3 extends over 12 amino acids. Per the germline V gene, CDR1 is MNHNY and CDR2 is SVGAGI (reference sequence). V lost 6 bases and J lost 6; bases outside the gene matches: 4.